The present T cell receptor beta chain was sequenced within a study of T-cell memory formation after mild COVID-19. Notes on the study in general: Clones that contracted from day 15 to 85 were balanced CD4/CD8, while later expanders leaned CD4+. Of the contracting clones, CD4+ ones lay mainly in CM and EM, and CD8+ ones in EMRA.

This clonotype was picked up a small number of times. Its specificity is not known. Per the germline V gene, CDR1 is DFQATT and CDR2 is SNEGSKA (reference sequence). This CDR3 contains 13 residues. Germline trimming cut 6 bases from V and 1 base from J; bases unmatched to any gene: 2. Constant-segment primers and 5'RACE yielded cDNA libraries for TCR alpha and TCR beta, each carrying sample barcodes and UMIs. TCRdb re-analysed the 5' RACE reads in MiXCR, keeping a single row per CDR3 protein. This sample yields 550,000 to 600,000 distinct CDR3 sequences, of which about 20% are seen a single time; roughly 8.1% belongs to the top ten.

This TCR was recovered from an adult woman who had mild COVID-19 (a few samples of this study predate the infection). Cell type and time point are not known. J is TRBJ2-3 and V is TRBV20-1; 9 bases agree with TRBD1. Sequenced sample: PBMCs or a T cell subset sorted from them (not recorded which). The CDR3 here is CSARTGGTDTQYF. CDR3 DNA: TGCAGTGCCCGGACAGGGGGCACAGATACGCAGTATTTT.